The rows below give T cell receptor beta chains drawn from one sample of a study of blood T cell repertoires in COVID-19. Sequencing used immunoSEQ multiplex PCR; TCRdb keeps in-frame clones, though not all of them. The sample records 270,000 or so clones, around 90% being singletons. The sample taken for sequencing was PBMCs or T cells enriched from blood (not recorded which). Receptors were obtained from a woman in her 30s with acute COVID-19. Both conserved end residues are part of each CDR3. Fields, in order: J gene, clone size, D gene, V gene, CDR3 protein, CDR3 DNA. A D gene is named only where the DNA matches it firmly. Not every row has a clone size; where given, it reads once, few, many or a size class.

j_call: TRBJ2-1; clone_size: NA; d_call: NA; v_call: TRBV6-5; cdr3_aa: CASGRGDEYNEQFF; cdr3_nt: TGTGCCAGCGGGAGGGGGGATGAATACAATGAGCAGTTCTTC
j_call: TRBJ2-1; clone_size: NA; d_call: NA; v_call: TRBV29-1; cdr3_aa: CSVEAAGEQFF; cdr3_nt: TGCAGCGTTGAAGCGGCGGGTGAGCAGTTCTTC
j_call: TRBJ1-1; clone_size: NA; d_call: NA; v_call: TRBV19; cdr3_aa: CASSEYRENTEAFF; cdr3_nt: TGTGCCAGTAGTGAATACCGGGAGAACACTGAAGCTTTCTTT
j_call: TRBJ1-1; clone_size: NA; d_call: NA; v_call: TRBV30; cdr3_aa: CAWSVRGWAEAFF; cdr3_nt: TGTGCCTGGAGTGTAAGAGGGTGGGCTGAAGCTTTCTTT
j_call: TRBJ1-4; clone_size: NA; d_call: TRBD1; v_call: TRBV25-1; cdr3_aa: CASSDGQGARFDEKLFF; cdr3_nt: TGTGCCAGCAGTGATGGGCAGGGGGCGCGTTTCGATGAAAAACTGTTTTTT
j_call: TRBJ2-5; clone_size: NA; d_call: NA; v_call: TRBV28; cdr3_aa: CASSLLQETQYF; cdr3_nt: TGTGCCAGCAGTTTACTCCAAGAGACCCAGTACTTC
j_call: TRBJ1-6; clone_size: few; d_call: NA; v_call: TRBV21-1; cdr3_aa: CASSKGEANSPLHF; cdr3_nt: TGTGCCAGCAGCAAAGGGGAGGCGAACTCACCCCTCCACTTT
j_call: TRBJ2-7; clone_size: NA; d_call: TRBD2; v_call: TRBV19; cdr3_aa: CASSIGGLAGVYEQYF; cdr3_nt: TGTGCCAGTAGTATAGGTGGACTAGCGGGAGTCTACGAGCAGTACTTC
j_call: TRBJ1-1; clone_size: NA; d_call: NA; v_call: TRBV6-2/TRBV6-3; cdr3_aa: CASSYPYTNTEAFF; cdr3_nt: TGTGCCAGCAGTTACCCATACACGAACACTGAAGCTTTCTTT
j_call: TRBJ2-4; clone_size: NA; d_call: NA; v_call: TRBV27; cdr3_aa: CASSFHRVPKNIQYF; cdr3_nt: TGTGCCAGCAGTTTCCACAGGGTACCCAAAAACATTCAGTACTTC
j_call: TRBJ2-7; clone_size: NA; d_call: NA; v_call: TRBV5-4; cdr3_aa: CASSRGLGSYEQYF; cdr3_nt: TGTGCCAGCAGCCGGGGACTTGGATCCTACGAGCAGTACTTC
j_call: TRBJ2-7; clone_size: NA; d_call: NA; v_call: TRBV3-1/TRBV3-2; cdr3_aa: CASSQAGKTPHEQYF; cdr3_nt: TGTGCCAGCAGCCAAGCGGGGAAAACTCCTCACGAGCAGTACTTC
j_call: TRBJ2-2; clone_size: NA; d_call: NA; v_call: TRBV5-4; cdr3_aa: CASSLVGVTNGELFF; cdr3_nt: TGTGCCAGCAGCTTGGTGGGAGTAACGAACGGGGAGCTGTTTTTT
j_call: TRBJ2-5; clone_size: NA; d_call: TRBD2; v_call: TRBV28; cdr3_aa: CASSLVGLAGVPSQETQYF; cdr3_nt: TGTGCCAGCAGTTTAGTAGGGCTAGCGGGAGTTCCTAGCCAAGAGACCCAGTACTTC